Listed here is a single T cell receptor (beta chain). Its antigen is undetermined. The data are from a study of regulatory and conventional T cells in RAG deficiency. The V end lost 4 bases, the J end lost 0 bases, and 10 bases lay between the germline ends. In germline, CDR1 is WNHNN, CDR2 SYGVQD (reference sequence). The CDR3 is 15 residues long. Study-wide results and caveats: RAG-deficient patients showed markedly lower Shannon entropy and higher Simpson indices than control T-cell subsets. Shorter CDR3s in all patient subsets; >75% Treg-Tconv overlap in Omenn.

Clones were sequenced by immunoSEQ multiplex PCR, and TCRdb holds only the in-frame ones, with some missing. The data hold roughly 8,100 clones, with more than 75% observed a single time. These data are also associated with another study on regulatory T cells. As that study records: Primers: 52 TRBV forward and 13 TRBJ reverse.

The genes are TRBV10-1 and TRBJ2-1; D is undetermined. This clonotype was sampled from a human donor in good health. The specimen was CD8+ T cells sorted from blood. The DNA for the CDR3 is TGCGCCAGCAGTGTCTCCAGGAGCTCCTACAATGAGCAGTTCTTC. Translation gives CASSVSRSSYNEQFF.